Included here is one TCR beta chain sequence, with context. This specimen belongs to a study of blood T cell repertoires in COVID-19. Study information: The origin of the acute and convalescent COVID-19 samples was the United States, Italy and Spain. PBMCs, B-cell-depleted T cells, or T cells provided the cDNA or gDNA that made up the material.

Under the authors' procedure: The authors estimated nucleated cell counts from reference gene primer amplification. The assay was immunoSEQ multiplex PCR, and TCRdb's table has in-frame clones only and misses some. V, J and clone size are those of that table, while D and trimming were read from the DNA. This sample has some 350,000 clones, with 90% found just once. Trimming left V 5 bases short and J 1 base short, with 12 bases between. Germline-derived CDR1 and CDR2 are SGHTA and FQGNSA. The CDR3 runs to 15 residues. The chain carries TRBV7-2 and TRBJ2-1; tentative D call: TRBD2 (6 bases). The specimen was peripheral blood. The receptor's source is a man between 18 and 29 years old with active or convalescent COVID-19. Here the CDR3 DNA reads TGTGCCAGCAGCCCGCGGCGGGATTCCTACAATGAGCAGTTCTTC. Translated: CASSPRRDSYNEQFF.